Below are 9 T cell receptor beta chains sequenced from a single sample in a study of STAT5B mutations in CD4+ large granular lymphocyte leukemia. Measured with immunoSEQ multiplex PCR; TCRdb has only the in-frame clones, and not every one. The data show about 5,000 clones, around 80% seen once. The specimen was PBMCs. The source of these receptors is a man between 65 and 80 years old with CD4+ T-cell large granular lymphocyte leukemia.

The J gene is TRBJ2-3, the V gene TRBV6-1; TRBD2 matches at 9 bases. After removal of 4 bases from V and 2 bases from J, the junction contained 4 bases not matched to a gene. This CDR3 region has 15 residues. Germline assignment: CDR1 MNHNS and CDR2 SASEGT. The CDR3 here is CASSGGLANTDTQYF. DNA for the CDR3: TGTGCCAGCAGTGGAGGACTAGCGAACACAGATACGCAGTATTTT.

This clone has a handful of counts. The CDR3 loop reads CASSPGTGGGYGYTF. The CDR3 DNA reads as TGTGCCAGCTCACCCGGGACAGGAGGAGGCTATGGCTACACCTTC. J is TRBJ1-2 and V is TRBV18; 8 bases match TRBD1. The CDR3 totals 15 residues. V lost 3 bases to trimming and J lost 4 bases; unmatched junction nucleotides: 7. Germline CDR1 is KGHSH and CDR2 is LQKENI. Complete variable domain (other parts from reference TRBV18 and TRBJ1-2): NAGVMQNPRHLVRRRGQEARLRCSPMKGHSHVYWYRQLPEEGLKFMVYLQKENIIDESGMPKERFSAEFPKEGPSILRIQQVVRGDSAAYFCASSPGTGGGYGYTFGSGTRLTVV.

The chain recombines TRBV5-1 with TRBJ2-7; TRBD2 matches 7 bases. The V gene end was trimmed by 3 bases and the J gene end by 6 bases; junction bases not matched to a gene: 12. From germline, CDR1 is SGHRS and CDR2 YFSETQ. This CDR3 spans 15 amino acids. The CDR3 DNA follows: TGCGCCAGCAGCTCTGGGAGGGGATCTTTGGGCGAGCAGTACTTC. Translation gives CASSSGRGSLGEQYF.

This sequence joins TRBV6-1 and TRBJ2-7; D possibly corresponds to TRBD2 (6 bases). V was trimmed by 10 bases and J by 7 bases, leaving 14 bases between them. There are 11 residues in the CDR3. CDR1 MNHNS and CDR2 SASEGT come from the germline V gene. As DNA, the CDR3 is TGTGCCATCAGACTAGTCTCAGAGCAGTACTTC. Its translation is CAIRLVSEQYF.

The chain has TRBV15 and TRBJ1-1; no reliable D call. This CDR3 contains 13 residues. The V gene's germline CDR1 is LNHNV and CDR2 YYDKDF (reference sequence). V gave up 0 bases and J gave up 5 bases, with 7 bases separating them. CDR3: CATSRDYSTEAFF. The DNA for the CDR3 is TGTGCCACCAGCAGAGATTATAGTACTGAAGCTTTCTTT.

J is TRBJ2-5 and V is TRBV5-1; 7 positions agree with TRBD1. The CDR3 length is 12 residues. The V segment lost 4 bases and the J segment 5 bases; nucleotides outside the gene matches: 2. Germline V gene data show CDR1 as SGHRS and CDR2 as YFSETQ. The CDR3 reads CASSRGQETQYF. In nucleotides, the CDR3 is TGCGCCAGCAGCAGGGGGCAGGAGACCCAGTACTTC.

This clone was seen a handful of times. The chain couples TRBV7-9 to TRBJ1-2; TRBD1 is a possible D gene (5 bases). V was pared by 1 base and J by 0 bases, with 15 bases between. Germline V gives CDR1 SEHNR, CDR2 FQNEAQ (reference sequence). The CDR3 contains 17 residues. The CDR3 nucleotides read TGTGCCAGCAGCTTAGTGAGGGGCCGGGGAGCTAACTATGGCTACACCTTC. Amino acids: CASSLVRGRGANYGYTF. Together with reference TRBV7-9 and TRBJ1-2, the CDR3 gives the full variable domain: DTGVSQNPRHKITKRGQNVTFRCDPISEHNRLYWYRQTLGQGPEFLTYFQNEAQLEKSRLLSDRFSAERPKGSFSTLEIQRTEQGDSAMYLCASSLVRGRGANYGYTFGSGTRLTVV.

CDR3 in DNA: TGTGCCAGCAGCTTAGCTTCCGCCGGGGAGCTGTTTTTT. This codes for CASSLASAGELFF. The rearrangement uses TRBV7-2 and TRBJ2-2; D is ambiguous. V lost 0 bases to trimming and J lost 6 bases, with 5 bases between them. The CDR3 runs 13 residues. Germline values: CDR1 SGHTA, CDR2 FQGNSA.

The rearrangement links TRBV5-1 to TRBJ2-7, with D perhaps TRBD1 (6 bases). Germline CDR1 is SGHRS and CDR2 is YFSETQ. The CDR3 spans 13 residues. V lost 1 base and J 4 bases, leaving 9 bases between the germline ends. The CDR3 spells CASSLTGQYEQYV. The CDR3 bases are TGCGCCAGCAGCTTGACAGGGCAATACGAGCAGTACGTC.